This TCR beta chain was sequenced for a study of metastatic and nonmetastatic thyroid tumors. Study-level information: Where malignant and benign thyroid patients were concerned, repertoires were compared across blood and tumor or nodule tissue.

In the case of this clone: Its antigen is not known.

This CDR3 spans 14 amino acids. V gave up 5 bases and J gave up 2 bases; unmatched junction bases: 1. Authors' processing steps: In papillary thyroid cancer, a distant-metastasis classifier was built using CDR3 differences across clinicopathological groups. TCRdb reanalyzed the PCR reads with MiXCR. In this record, the V and J calls reflect TCRdb's handling and not the investigators' own analysis. The repertoire holds 36,000 or so clones, with around 31% as singletons. Broader study findings: Benign nodules were reported to have significantly lower TCR beta diversity than malignant thyroid tumors, in blood and tumor.

Patients had received no treatment of any kind before thyroid surgery. The rearrangement joins TRBV12-3 or TRBV12-4 to TRBJ1-5; 9 bases match TRBD1. The sequenced material came from tumor tissue. The sequence was collected from a female donor with papillary thyroid cancer or a benign thyroid nodule (not recorded which). Some clones in this sample may be carry-over from other donors' samples. DNA of the CDR3: TGTGCCAGCAGTGGGGACAGGGGCAATCAGCCCCAGCATTTT. This encodes CASSGDRGNQPQHF.